This TCR beta chain was sequenced in a study of shared clonotypes between healthy human individuals. Regarding the study as a whole: Naive subsets generally exceeded memory subsets in estimated richness. Generation probabilities of non-shared clonotypes were lower (relative to those shared by all four donors).

Trimming shortened V by 7 bases and J by 6 bases, and 12 bases separated the two germline ends. Per germline, CDR1 MNHEY and CDR2 SMNVEV (reference sequence). This CDR3 has 13 residues. As regards this clone: The target antigen is unknown.

Naive CD8 cells lacked CD45RO and underwent positive selection for CCR7, leaving out terminally differentiated effector memory CD45RA+ cells. In the authors' methods: ImmunoSEQ sequences covered only the junction and lacked quality scores; filtering therefore differed. Assay: immunoSEQ multiplex PCR; the TCRdb copy retains only in-frame clones and omits some. V, J and clone size reflect that table, while D and trimming were determined from the DNA. The repertoire holds around 1.9 million clones, with about 92% as singletons. This receptor was obtained from a man between 18 and 35 years old in good health. Some clones in this sample may be carry-over from other donors' samples. Sample: naive CD8+ T cells from PBMCs. The chain couples TRBV27 to TRBJ2-2; TRBD2 might be the D (5 bases). CDR3 nucleotides: TGTGCCAGCAATAGGAGAGGGCCCGGGGAGCTGTTTTTT. Translated, it gives CASNRRGPGELFF.